This T cell receptor (beta chain) was profiled in a study of cytomegalovirus exposure and HLA in healthy donors. Per the germline V gene, CDR1 is SQVTM and CDR2 is ANQGSEA. V gave up 8 bases and J gave up 4 bases; unmatched junction bases: 8. This CDR3 has 13 amino acids. It was the approximately 130-subject validation cohort, separate from the roughly 700-subject first cohort, to which the donors belonged. Study conclusions and caveats: The TCR clusters that emerged in the first cohort tended, a later analysis found, to co-occur in the approximately 130 validation repertoires. The investigators catalogued some 150 TCR beta chains as cytomegalovirus-associated.

Assay: immunoSEQ multiplex PCR; the TCRdb copy retains only in-frame clones and omits some. The table has around 100,000 clones, less than 95% seen once; the top ten hold roughly 0.89%. Concerning this clone itself: Its antigen is as yet unknown.

The sequence was obtained from a woman between 18 and 29 years old in good health and CMV-seronegative. The chain recombines TRBV29-1 with TRBJ2-3, with TRBD2 matching over 8 bases. Sequencing was performed on PBMCs. CDR3 bases: TGCAGCAGCGAGCGGGGGATATCAGATACGCAGTATTTT. This codes for CSSERGISDTQYF.